This T cell receptor (beta chain) is from a study of OX40 agonist ivuxolimab in advanced cancers. Study at large: Six ivuxolimab dose levels, 0.01 to 10 mg/kg, were given intravenously every 2 weeks.

Concerning this clone itself: Its cognate antigen is unknown.

V was trimmed by 1 base and J by 10 bases, leaving 20 bases between them. The CDR3 contains 16 residues. The germline V gene has CDR1 LNHNV and CDR2 YYDKDF (reference sequence). Only in-frame clones appear in the TCRdb table, and some are missing; sequencing was by immunoSEQ multiplex PCR. The table has roughly 76,000 clones, around 86% seen once. Overall study findings and caveats: Among the lowest levels of clonal expansion were found in partial responders at 0.1-3.0 mg/kg.

V gene TRBV15 combines with J gene TRBJ1-3, with D maybe TRBD1 (6 bases). The TCR was taken from an adult with an advanced solid tumor such as melanoma, head and neck, liver or kidney cancer. The sample was CD4+ or CD8+ T cells sorted from blood, taken in a trial of the OX40 agonist ivuxolimab. In DNA, the CDR3 is TGTGCCACCAGCAGAGCCCGGACAGCCCTTGGTTCTACCATATATTTT. This encodes CATSRARTALGSTIYF. Full variable domain (missing parts from reference TRBV15 and TRBJ1-3): DAMVIQNPRYQVTQFGKPVTLSCSQTLNHNVMYWYQQKSSQAPKLLFHYYDKDFNNEADTPDNFQSRRPNTSFCFLDIRSPGLGDTAMYLCATSRARTALGSTIYFGEGSWLTVV.